This T cell receptor beta chain was sequenced in a study of PD-1 blockade in classical Hodgkin lymphoma. Regarding the study as a whole: Whereas CD4+ TCR diversity had risen significantly by C4D1, CD8+ TCR diversity had not. Healthy donors reportedly exceeded newly diagnosed patients in baseline TCR diversity. Any patient who commenced nivolumab under 1 year after ASCT was excluded.

The CDR3 contains 12 residues. Trimming took 7 bases from V and 9 from J, leaving 16 bases between them. From germline, CDR1 is SQVTM and CDR2 ANQGSEA. The sample holds a few counts of this clone. Its antigen is unknown. Time point: cycle 4 day 1 (C4D1), after 6 weeks of nivolumab. Each and every patient relapsed after autologous stem cell transplantation, and patients got differing brentuximab vedotin exposure. Reported best responses ranged across complete response, partial response or progressive disease. The table came from immunoSEQ multiplex PCR; TCRdb's copy has only in-frame clones and leaves some out. Among about 46,000 clones listed, 65% to 80% were seen once.

The sequence came from a human donor with classical Hodgkin lymphoma. This rearrangement joins TRBV29-1 to TRBJ2-1; D is ambiguous. Material: peripheral blood mononuclear cells (PBMCs), obtained before the fourth cycle of nivolumab. The CDR3 DNA follows: TGCAGCGCCCGACTTACCCACGGTGAGCAGTTCTTC. Amino acids: CSARLTHGEQFF.